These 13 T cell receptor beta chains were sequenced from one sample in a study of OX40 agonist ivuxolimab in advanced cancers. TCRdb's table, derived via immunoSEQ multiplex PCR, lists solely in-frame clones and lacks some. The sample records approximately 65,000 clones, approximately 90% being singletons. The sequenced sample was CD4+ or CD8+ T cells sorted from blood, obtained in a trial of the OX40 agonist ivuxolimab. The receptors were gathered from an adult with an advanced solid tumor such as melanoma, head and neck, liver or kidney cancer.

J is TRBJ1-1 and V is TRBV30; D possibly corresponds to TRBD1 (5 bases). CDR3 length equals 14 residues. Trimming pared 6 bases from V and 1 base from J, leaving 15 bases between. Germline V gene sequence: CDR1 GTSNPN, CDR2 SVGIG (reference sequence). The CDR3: CACKLGTSNTEAFF. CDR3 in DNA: TGTGCCTGCAAATTAGGGACGTCGAACACTGAAGCTTTCTTT. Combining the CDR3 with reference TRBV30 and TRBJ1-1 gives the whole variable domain SQTIHQWPATLVQPVGSPLSLECTVEGTSNPNLYWYRQAAGRGLQLLFYSVGIGQISSEVPQNLSASRPQDRQFILSSKKLLLSDSGFYLCACKLGTSNTEAFFGQGTRLTVV.

CDR3 in amino acids: CASSISGQGYEQYF. The CDR3 bases are TGTGCCAGTAGTATCTCGGGACAGGGCTACGAGCAGTACTTC. The rearrangement links TRBV19 to TRBJ2-7, with 9 nucleotides matching TRBD1. V lost 3 bases and J lost 3; bases outside the gene matches: 3. CDR3 length equals 14 residues. CDR1 and CDR2 from the germline V gene are LNHDA and SQIVND (reference sequence).

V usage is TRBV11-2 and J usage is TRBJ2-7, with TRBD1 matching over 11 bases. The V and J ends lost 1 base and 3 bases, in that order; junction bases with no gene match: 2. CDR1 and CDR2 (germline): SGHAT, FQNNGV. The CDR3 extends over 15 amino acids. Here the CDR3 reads CASSLGTGGGYEQYF. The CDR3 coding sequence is TGTGCCAGCAGCTTAGGGACAGGGGGCGGCTACGAGCAGTACTTC.

The CDR3 spells CASSRGYSYEQYF. The CDR3 DNA reads as TGTGCCAGCAGTCGGGGGTACTCCTACGAGCAGTACTTC. The genes are TRBV6-6 and TRBJ2-7; D may be TRBD2 (6 bases). Trimming took off 5 bases at V and 0 bases at J, with 8 bases between the two ends. The germline V gene has CDR1 MNHNY and CDR2 SVGAGI (reference sequence). The CDR3 is 13 amino acids.

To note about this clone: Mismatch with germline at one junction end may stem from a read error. The CDR3 coding sequence is TGTGCTAGCAGCTACGGCAATAGGGAGACCCAGTACTTC. This encodes CASSYGNRETQYF. The chain combines TRBV7-7 with TRBJ2-5; unclear D gene. This CDR3 contains 13 residues. From germline, CDR1 is SSHAT and CDR2 FNYEAQ (reference sequence).

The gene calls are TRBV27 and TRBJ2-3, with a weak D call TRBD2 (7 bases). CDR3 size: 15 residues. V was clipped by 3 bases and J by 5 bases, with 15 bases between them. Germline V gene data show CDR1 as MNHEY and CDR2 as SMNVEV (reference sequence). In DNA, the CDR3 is TGTGCCAGCAGTTTCCGGGGGGCGCAAGGAGATACGCAGTATTTT. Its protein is CASSFRGAQGDTQYF.

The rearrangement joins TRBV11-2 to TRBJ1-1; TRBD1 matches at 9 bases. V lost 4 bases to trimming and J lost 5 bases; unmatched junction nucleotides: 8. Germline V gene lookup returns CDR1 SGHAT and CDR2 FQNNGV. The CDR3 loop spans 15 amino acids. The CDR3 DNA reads TGTGCCAGCAGCTCCTCGGGGACAGGGTATACTGAAGCTTTCTTT. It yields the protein CASSSSGTGYTEAFF.

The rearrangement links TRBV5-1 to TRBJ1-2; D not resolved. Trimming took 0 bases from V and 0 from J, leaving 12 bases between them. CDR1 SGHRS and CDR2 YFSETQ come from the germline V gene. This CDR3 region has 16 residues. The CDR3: CASSLAPTSSNYGYTF. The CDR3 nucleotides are TGCGCCAGCAGCTTGGCCCCCACGTCGTCTAACTATGGCTACACCTTC.

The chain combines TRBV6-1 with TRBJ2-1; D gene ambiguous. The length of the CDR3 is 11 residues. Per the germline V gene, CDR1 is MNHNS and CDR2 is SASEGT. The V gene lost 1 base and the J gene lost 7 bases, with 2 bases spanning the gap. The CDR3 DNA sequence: TGTGCCAGCAGTGAAGAGAATGAGCAGTTCTTC. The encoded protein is CASSEENEQFF.

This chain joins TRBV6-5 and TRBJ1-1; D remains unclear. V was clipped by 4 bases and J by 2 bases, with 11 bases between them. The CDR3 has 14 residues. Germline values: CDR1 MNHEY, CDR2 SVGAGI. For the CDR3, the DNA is TGTGCCAGCAGTTCGGGCAGAGTAAACACTGAAGCTTTCTTT. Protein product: CASSSGRVNTEAFF.

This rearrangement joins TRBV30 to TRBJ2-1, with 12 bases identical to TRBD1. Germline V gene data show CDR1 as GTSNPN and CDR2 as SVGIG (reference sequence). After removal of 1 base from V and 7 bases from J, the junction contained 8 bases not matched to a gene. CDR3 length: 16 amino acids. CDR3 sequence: CAWSDPGTGGWNEQFF. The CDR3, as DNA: TGTGCCTGGAGTGACCCTGGGACAGGGGGCTGGAATGAGCAGTTCTTC.

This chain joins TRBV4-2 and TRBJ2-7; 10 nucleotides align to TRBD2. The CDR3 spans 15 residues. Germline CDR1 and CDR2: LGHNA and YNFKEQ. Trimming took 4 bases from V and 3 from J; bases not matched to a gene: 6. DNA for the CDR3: TGTGCCAGCAGCCGGGGGACTAGCGTCGACTACGAGCAGTACTTC. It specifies CASSRGTSVDYEQYF.

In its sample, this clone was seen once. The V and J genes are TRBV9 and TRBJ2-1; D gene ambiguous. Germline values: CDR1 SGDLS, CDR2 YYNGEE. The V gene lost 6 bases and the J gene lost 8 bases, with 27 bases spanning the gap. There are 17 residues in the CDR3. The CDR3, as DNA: TGTGCCAGCACCCCCGTGGGGTCCCGGCTCGGTTCCTATGAGCAGTTCTTC. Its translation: CASTPVGSRLGSYEQFF.